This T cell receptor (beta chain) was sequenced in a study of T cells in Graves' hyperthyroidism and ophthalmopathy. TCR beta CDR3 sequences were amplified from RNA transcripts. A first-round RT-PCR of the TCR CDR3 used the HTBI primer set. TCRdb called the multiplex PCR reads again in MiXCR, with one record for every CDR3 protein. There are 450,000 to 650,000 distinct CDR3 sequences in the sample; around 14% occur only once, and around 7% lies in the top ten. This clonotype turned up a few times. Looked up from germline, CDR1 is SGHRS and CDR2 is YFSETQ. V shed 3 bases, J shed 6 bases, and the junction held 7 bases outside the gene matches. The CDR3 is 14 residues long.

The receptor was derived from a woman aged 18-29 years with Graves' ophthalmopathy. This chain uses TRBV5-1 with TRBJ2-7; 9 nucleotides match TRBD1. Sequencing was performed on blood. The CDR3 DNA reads TGCGCCAGCAGCTCGGGACAGGGTATAGGCGAGCAGTACTTC. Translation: CASSSGQGIGEQYF.